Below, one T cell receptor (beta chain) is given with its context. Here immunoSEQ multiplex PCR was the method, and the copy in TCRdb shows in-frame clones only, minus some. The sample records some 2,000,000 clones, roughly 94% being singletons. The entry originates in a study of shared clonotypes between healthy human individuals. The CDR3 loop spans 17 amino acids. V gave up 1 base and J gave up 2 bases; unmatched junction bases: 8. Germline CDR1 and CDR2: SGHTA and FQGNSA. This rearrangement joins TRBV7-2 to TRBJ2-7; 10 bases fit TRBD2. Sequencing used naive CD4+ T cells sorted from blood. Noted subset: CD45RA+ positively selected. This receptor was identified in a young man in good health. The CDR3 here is CASSLGPSGRSPYEQYF. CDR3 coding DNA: TGTGCCAGCAGCTTAGGCCCTAGCGGGAGATCCCCCTACGAGCAGTACTTC.